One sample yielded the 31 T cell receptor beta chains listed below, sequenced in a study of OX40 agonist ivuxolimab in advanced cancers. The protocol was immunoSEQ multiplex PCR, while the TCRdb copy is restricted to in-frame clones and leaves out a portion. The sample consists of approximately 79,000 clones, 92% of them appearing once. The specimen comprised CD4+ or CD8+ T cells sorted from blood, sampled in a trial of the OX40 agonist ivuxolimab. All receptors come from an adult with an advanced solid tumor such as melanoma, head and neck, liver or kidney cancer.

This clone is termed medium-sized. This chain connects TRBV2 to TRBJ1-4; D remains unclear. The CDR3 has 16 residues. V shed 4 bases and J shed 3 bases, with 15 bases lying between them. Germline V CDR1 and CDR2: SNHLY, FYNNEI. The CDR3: CASSGQNPMSNEKLFF. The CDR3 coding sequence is TGTGCCAGCAGTGGGCAGAATCCGATGTCTAATGAAAAACTGTTTTTT.

The CDR3 DNA reads TGTGCCAGCAGGATGGACAGCTATGGCTACACCTTC. Residues: CASRMDSYGYTF. The chain is built from TRBV27 and TRBJ1-2, with a tentative D call TRBD1 (6 bases). There are 12 residues in the CDR3. Germline V lookup: CDR1 MNHEY, CDR2 SMNVEV (reference sequence). V was shortened by 6 bases and J by 4 bases, with 9 bases between the two germline ends.

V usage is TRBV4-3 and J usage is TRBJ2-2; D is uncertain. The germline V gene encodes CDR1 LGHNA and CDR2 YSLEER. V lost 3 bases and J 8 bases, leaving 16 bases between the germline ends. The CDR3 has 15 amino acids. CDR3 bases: TGCGCCAGCAGCCAGGAGACTGGGCCGTCGGGGGAGCTGTTTTTT. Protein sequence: CASSQETGPSGELFF.

CDR3 sequence: CASSSTVRDRALYNEQFF. CDR3 in DNA: TGTGCCAGCAGCTCAACAGTCCGGGACAGGGCCCTCTACAATGAGCAGTTCTTC. The chain couples TRBV7-9 to TRBJ2-1; TRBD1 agrees at 9 bases. V dropped 4 bases and J dropped 3; count of bases not matched to a gene: 13. The CDR3 consists of 18 residues. Looked up from germline, CDR1 is SEHNR and CDR2 is FQNEAQ (reference sequence).

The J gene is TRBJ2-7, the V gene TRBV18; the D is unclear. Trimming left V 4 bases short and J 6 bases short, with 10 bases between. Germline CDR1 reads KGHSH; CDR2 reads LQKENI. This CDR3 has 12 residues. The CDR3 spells CASSLDRVEQYF. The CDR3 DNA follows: TGTGCCAGCTCACTTGACCGAGTCGAGCAGTACTTC.

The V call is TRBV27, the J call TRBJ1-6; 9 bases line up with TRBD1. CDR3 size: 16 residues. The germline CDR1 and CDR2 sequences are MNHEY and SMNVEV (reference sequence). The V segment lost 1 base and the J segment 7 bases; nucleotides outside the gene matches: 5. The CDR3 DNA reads TGTGCCAGCAGTTTATTTCGACAGGGGGGCAATTCACCCCTCCACTTT. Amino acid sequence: CASSLFRQGGNSPLHF.

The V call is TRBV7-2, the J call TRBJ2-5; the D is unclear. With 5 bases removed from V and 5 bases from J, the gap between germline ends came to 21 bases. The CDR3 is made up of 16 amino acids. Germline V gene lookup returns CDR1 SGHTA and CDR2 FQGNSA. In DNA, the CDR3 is TGTGCCAGCAGCCAATGGGTCTCAAAGCTTGTCGAGACCCAGTACTTC. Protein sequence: CASSQWVSKLVETQYF.

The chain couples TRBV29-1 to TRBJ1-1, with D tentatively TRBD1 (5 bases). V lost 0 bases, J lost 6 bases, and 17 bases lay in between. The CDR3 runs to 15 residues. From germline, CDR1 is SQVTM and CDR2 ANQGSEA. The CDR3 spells CSVEDRVGVRAEAFF. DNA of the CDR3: TGCAGCGTTGAAGATCGGGTAGGGGTCAGAGCTGAAGCTTTCTTT.

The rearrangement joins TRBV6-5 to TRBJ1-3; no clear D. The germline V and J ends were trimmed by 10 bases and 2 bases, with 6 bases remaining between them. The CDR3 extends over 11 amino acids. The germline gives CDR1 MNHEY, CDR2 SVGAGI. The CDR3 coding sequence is TGTGCCACCTACACTGGAAACACCATATATTTT. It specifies CATYTGNTIYF.

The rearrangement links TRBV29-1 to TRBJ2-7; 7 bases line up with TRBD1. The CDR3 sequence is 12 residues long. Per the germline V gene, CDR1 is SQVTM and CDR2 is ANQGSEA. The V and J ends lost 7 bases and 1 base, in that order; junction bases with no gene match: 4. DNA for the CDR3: TGCAGCGCCGTGACAGGGTCCTACGAGCAGTACTTC. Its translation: CSAVTGSYEQYF.

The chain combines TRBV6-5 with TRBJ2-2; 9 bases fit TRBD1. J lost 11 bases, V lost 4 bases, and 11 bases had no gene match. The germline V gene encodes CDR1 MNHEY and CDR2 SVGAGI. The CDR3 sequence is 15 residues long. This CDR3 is CASSWEGQGQRELFF. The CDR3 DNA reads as TGTGCCAGCAGTTGGGAGGGACAGGGACAGCGCGAGCTGTTTTTT.

The CDR3 DNA reads as TGTGCCAGCAGAAATGGGGCGGTGAACACTGAAGCTTTCTTT. Translated, it gives CASRNGAVNTEAFF. This chain uses TRBV5-5 with TRBJ1-1; D perhaps matches TRBD1 (5 bases). The CDR3 spans 14 residues. CDR1 SGHKS and CDR2 YYEKEE come from the germline V gene (reference sequence). The ends were cut back, 5 bases at V and 0 bases at J, with 11 bases in the middle. Looking up the rest from reference TRBV5-5 and TRBJ1-1 gives the full variable domain: DAGVTQSPTHLIKTRGQQVTLRCSPISGHKSVSWYQQVLGQGPQFIFQYYEKEERGRGNFPDRFSARQFPNYSSELNVNALLLGDSALYLCASRNGAVNTEAFFGQGTRLTVV.

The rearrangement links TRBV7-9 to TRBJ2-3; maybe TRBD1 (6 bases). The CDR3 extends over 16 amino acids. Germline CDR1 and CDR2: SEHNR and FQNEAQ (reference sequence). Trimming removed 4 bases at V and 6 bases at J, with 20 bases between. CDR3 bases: TGTGCCAGCAGCTCCTTGGGTCGGACAGTCCCGGATACGCAGTATTTT. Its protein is CASSSLGRTVPDTQYF.

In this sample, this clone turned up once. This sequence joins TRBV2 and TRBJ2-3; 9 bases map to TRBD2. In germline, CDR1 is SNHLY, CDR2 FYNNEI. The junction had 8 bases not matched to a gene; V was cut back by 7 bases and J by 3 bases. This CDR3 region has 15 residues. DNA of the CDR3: TGTGCCAGCATATCCGGGACTAGCTTTACAGATACGCAGTATTTT. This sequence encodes CASISGTSFTDTQYF.

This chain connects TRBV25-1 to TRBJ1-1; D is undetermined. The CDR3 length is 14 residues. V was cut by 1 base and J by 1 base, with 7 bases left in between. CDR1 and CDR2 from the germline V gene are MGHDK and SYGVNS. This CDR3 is CASSESMGNTEAFF. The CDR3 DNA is TGTGCCAGCAGTGAATCTATGGGGAACACTGAAGCTTTCTTT.

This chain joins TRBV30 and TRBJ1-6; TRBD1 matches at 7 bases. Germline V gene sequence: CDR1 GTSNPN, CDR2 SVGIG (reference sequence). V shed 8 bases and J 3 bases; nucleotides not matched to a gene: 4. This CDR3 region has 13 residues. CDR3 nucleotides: TGTGCCGAAGGGACAGTCTATAATTCACCCCTCCACTTT. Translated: CAEGTVYNSPLHF.

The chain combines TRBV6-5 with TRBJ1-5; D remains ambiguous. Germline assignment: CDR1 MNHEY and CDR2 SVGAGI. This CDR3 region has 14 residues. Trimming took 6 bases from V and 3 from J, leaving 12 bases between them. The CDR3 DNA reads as TGTGCCAGCAGCCCCGTTCAGCTCAATCAGCCCCAGCATTTT. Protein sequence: CASSPVQLNQPQHF.

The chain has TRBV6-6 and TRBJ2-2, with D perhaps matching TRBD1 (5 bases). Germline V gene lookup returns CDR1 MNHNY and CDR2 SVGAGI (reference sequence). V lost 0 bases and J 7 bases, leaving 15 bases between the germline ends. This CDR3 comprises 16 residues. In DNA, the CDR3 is TGTGCCAGCAGTTACTCGGCCAGGGTTGAAGGCGGGGAGCTGTTTTTT. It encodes CASSYSARVEGGELFF.

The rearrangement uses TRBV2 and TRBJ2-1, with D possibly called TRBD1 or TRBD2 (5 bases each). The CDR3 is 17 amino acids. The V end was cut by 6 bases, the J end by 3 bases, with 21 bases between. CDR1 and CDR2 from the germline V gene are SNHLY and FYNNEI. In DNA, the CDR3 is TGTGCCAGCAGCCCCCTGGGGGTACCCTCGAGCTACAATGAGCAGTTCTTC. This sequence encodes CASSPLGVPSSYNEQFF. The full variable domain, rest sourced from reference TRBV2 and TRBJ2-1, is EPEVTQTPSHQVTQMGQEVILRCVPISNHLYFYWYRQILGQKVEFLVSFYNNEISEKSEIFDDQFSVERPDGSNFTLKIRSTKLEDSAMYFCASSPLGVPSSYNEQFFGPGTRLTVL.

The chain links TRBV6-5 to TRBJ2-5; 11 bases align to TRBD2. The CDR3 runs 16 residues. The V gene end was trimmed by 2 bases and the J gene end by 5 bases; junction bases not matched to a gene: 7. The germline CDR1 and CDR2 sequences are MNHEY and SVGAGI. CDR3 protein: CASSYLAGGPPETQYF. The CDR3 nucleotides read TGTGCCAGCAGTTACCTAGCGGGGGGCCCCCCGGAGACCCAGTACTTC.

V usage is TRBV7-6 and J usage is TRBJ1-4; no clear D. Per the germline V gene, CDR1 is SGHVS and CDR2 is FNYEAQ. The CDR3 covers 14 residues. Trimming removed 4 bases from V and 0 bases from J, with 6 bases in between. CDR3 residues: CASSSSTTNEKLFF. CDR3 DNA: TGTGCCAGCAGCTCATCAACAACTAATGAAAAACTGTTTTTT. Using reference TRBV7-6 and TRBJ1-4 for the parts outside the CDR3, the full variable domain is GAGVSQSPRYKVTKRGQDVALRCDPISGHVSLYWYRQALGQGPEFLTYFNYEAQQDKSGLPNDRFSAERPEGSISTLTIQRTEQRDSAMYRCASSSSTTNEKLFFGSGTQLSVL.

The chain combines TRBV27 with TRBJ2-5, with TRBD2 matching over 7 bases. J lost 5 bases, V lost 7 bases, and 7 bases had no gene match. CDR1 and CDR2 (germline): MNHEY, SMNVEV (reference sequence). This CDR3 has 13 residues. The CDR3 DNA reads TGTGCCAGCACCCCCGGGGAGGGGGAGACCCAGTACTTC. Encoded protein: CASTPGEGETQYF.

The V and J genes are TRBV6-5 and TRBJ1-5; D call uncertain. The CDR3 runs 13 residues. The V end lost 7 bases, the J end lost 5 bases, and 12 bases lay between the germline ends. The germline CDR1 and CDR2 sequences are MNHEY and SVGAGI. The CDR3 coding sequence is TGTGCCAGCACCCCCGGCGGAGATCAGCCCCAGCATTTT. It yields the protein CASTPGGDQPQHF.

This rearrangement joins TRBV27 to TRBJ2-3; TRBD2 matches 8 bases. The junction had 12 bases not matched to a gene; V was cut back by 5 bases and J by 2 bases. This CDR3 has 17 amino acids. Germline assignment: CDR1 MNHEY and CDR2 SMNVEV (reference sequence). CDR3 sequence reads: CASSPRTSWGLTDTQYF. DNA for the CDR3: TGTGCCAGCAGTCCAAGGACTAGCTGGGGCCTCACAGATACGCAGTATTTT.

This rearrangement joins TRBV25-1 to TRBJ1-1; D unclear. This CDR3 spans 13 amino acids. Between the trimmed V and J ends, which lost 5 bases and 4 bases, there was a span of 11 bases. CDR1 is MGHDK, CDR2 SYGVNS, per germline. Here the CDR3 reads CASSKIGPTEAFF. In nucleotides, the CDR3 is TGTGCCAGCAGTAAAATCGGACCCACTGAAGCTTTCTTT.

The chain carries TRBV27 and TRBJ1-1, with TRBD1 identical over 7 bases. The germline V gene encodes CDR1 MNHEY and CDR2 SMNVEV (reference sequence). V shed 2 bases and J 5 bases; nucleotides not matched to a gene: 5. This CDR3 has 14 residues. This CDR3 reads CASSLMAGGTEAFF. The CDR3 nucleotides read TGTGCCAGCAGTTTAATGGCAGGGGGTACTGAAGCTTTCTTT.

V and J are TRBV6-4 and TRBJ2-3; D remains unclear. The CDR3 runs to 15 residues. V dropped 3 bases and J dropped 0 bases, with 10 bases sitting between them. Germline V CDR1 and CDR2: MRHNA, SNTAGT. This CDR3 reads CASSEGMISTDTQYF. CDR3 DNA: TGTGCCAGCAGTGAAGGGATGATAAGCACAGATACGCAGTATTTT.

The CDR3 spells CASSYSRDARYEQYF. The CDR3, as DNA: TGTGCCAGCAGCTATTCCCGGGACGCGCGCTACGAGCAGTACTTC. The chain uses TRBV5-6 and TRBJ2-7; D tentatively fits TRBD1 or TRBD2 (5 bases each). Trimming removed 3 bases from V and 3 bases from J, with 16 bases in between. Germline V CDR1 and CDR2: SGHDT, YYEEEE. CDR3 length equals 15 residues.

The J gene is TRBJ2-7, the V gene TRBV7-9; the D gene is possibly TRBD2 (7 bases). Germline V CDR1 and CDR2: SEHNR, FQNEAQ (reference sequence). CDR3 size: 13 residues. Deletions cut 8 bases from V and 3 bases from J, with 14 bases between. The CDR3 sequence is CASGNGGLYEQYF. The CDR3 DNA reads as TGTGCCAGCGGGAACGGGGGGCTCTACGAGCAGTACTTC.

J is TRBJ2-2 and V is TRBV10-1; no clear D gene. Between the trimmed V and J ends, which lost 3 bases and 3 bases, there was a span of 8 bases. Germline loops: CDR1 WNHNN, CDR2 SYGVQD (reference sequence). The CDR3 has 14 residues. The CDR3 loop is CASSEGGYTGELFF. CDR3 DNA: TGCGCCAGCAGTGAAGGTGGTTACACCGGGGAGCTGTTTTTT.

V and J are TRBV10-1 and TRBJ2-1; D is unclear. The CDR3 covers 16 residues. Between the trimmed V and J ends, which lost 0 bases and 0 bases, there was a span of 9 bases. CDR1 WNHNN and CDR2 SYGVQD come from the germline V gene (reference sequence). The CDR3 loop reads CASSESLRSSYNEQFF. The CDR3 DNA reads TGCGCCAGCAGTGAGTCGTTGCGGAGCTCCTACAATGAGCAGTTCTTC.